This T cell receptor beta chain was retrieved from a study of blood T cell repertoires in COVID-19. Across the study: Italy, Spain and the United States were the sources of the convalescent and acute COVID-19 samples. T cells, B-cell-depleted T cells, or PBMCs provided the cDNA or gDNA that served as material.

Methods used by the authors: Estimation of nucleated cell counts was performed using reference gene primer amplification. Using immunoSEQ multiplex PCR, the repertoire was profiled, and TCRdb retains in-frame clones only, with some absent. The V and J calls and the clone size are those of that table, but D and trimming were determined from the DNA. The data show fewer than 90,000 clones, with roughly 95% seen just once and around 4.2% held by the top ten. The table lists this clone with a count of one. CDR1 and CDR2 (germline): SGHDT, YYEEEE. The CDR3 totals 11 residues. V was pared by 3 bases and J by 5 bases, with 6 bases between.

This sequence was found in a human donor with active COVID-19. The donor label of this sample is uncertain. Specimen: peripheral blood. V gene TRBV5-6 combines with J gene TRBJ2-7, with unresolved D. The CDR3 nucleotides read TGTGCCAGCAGCTACCGGGACGAGCAGTACTTC. Protein sequence: CASSYRDEQYF.